Listed here is a single T cell receptor (beta chain). Its antigen has not been determined. Base qualities are not recorded, but no much larger clone differs from it by a single base. The immunoSEQ hsTCRB v3.0 assay was used at survey level resolution for TRB variable region sequencing. A depth of about 40,000-50,000 T-cell genomes per sample was targeted for TRB sequencing. TRB libraries were pooled and sequenced on an Illumina MiSeq using a v3 150-cycle kit. The authors processed their data as follows. Repertoire analysis was performed in R inside a reproducible Nextflow workflow that covered QC, data transformation and analysis. LymphoSeq2, an R package for AIRR-Seq data exploration, was used to implement custom analyses. A handful of samples yielding fewer than 5000 total TRB sequences were excluded, leaving 188 analyzed HIV repertoires. Among the roughly 200 retained HIV repertoires, about 57 were collected before ART initiation and 129 after ART initiation. Repertoires were downsampled to 5000 TRB nucleotide sequences, and summary statistics were averaged over 100 downsampling iterations. TRB sequences were retained for analysis only if CDR3 regions of at least seven amino acids were present. Two measures captured diversity: a Shannon entropy-derived clonality score and the Gini coefficient. In repertoire networks, the top 5000 CDR3 amino acid sequences were linked whenever an edit distance of one separated two sequences. GLIPH2 predicted antigen specificity groups and MHC restriction for TRB CDR3 amino acid sequences. To flag known CMV, EBV, HIV or tissue antigen associations, CDR3 amino acid sequences were matched against VDJdb and McPAS-TCR. Pre-ART, post-ART and control groups were compared with Wilcoxon signed-rank tests and Holm-Bonferroni correction. TCRdb limited this immuneACCESS table to in-frame rearrangements with V and J called. A share of clones is missing; checked studies link under half to unresolved V genes, and the rest is unexplained. D and trimming come from the DNA, and the V and J calls and clone size come from that table. This sample gives approximately 13,000 clones in total; around four fifths of them show up just once. Approximately 20% of the sample lies in the top ten.

The germline V gene encodes CDR1 SGHDT and CDR2 YYEEEE. A distance of 7 bases separates the germline ends of V and J, which lose 0 bases and 3 bases respectively. Measured from the cysteine to the phenylalanine, the CDR3 is 13 residues long. Here the CDR3 DNA is all that survives: 39 bases in frame from base 1. To be included, a participant needed at least one PBMC sample from before ART initiation plus at least two post-ART samples. Every participant with HIV received treatment in the United States of America. Before DNA extraction, cryopreserved samples containing 1-10 million PBMC were thawed and washed. At the time of the earliest PBMC sample, participants with HIV were aged between about 23 and 54 years. Each participant contributed PBMC samples from 1-4 timepoints before ART initiation and 2-8 timepoints after ART initiation, with a median of 7 samples. For every participant, serial HIV viral load, CD4+ T-cell count, ART history and demographic data were obtained. Using a Qiagen kit on a QIAcube, genomic DNA was extracted from unsorted PBMC, with samples processed in batches of 12.

This sample stems from a study of long-term antiretroviral therapy in people with HIV (dated by TCRdb to between 2021 and 2024). For the wider study: The earliest samples were collected approximately a decade before the 2015 WHO recommendation for immediate ART, a period when ART was typically delayed until CD4 counts fell. About two fifths of the roughly 30 participants with HIV were female. A retrospective serial study tested whether changes in peripheral blood TRB repertoire composition and diversity were associated with ART initiation and durable HIV suppression. Test extractions of a monoclonal T-cell line alongside approximately 36 polyclonal samples showed no cross-contamination during QIAcube processing. From 30 adults with confirmed HIV infection, the cohort provided 192 cryopreserved PBMC samples, gathered serially across a mean of around 6 years (range 1-12).

Results the study describes overall, beyond this receptor: The samples span the years 2004 to 2017, and the ART regimens used may be less effective than current regimens. Narrower CDR3 length ranges were observed in HIV repertoires than in controls, and an antigen-experienced repertoire with only a slight naive shift after ART was suggested by the network structure. No data were available on ART adherence, viral resistance or therapy changes, limiting inferences about post-ART repertoire changes. Starting ART was linked to a significant rise in TRB diversity, yet even with long-term ART the diversity remained significantly lower than in transplant donor controls. Because PBMC availability was limited, only the TCR beta chain was sequenced, with no alpha chain pairing. Because cell numbers in pre-ART samples were limited, unsorted PBMC were profiled instead of sorted CD4+ and CD8+ T cells. Expanded TRB clones identified before ART initiation dominated the repertoire across all time points, though the dominance fluctuated and decreased in many PLHIV after ART.

The rearrangement joined TRBV5-6 to TRBJ2-7; the D gene identity is not certain. This clonotype was obtained from a man aged 35 to 55 with HIV. This specimen was unsorted PBMCs, taken 1.3 years before starting antiretroviral therapy. The sequenced DNA is TGTGCCAGCAGCTTGGGAACGGTCTACGAGCAGTACTTC. Its translation reads: CASSLGTVYEQYF.